The rows below give T cell receptor beta chains drawn from one sample of a study of OX40 agonist ivuxolimab in advanced cancers. TCRdb's table, derived via immunoSEQ multiplex PCR, lists solely in-frame clones and lacks some. The table has about 14,000 clones, 70% to 75% seen once. Material: CD4+ or CD8+ T cells sorted from blood, obtained in a trial of the OX40 agonist ivuxolimab. The receptors derive from an adult with an advanced solid tumor such as melanoma, head and neck, liver or kidney cancer. Both conserved end residues are part of each CDR3. Each record gives: clone size, V gene, J gene, CDR3 protein. Only part of the rows carry a size: once, few, many, or a class if the clone is expanded.

clone size: once
V gene: TRBV4-1
J gene: TRBJ2-7
CDR3 protein: CASSQAGQENEQYF

clone size: .
V gene: TRBV9
J gene: TRBJ1-1
CDR3 protein: CASSPQSPRGNTEAFF

clone size: .
V gene: TRBV11-3
J gene: .
CDR3 protein: CASSPHLGLAGEVEQYF

clone size: .
V gene: TRBV2
J gene: TRBJ2-5
CDR3 protein: CASSASAGAASPKLEQYF

clone size: .
V gene: TRBV28
J gene: TRBJ2-7
CDR3 protein: CASSPRGLINEQYF

clone size: once
V gene: TRBV7-9
J gene: TRBJ2-5
CDR3 protein: CASSNTGSPGVAQYF

clone size: .
V gene: TRBV6-1
J gene: TRBJ1-1
CDR3 protein: CASSERDRGLHTEAFF

clone size: once
V gene: TRBV7-2
J gene: TRBJ2-3
CDR3 protein: CASSLRQGQVADTQYF

clone size: .
V gene: TRBV5-8
J gene: TRBJ2-7
CDR3 protein: CASSPGYEQYF

clone size: .
V gene: TRBV27
J gene: TRBJ2-3
CDR3 protein: CASSLSYAGGRLDTQYF

clone size: .
V gene: TRBV7-2
J gene: TRBJ2-1
CDR3 protein: CASSLGTKEFF

clone size: .
V gene: TRBV6-1
J gene: TRBJ1-4
CDR3 protein: CASSVGPATNEKLFF

clone size: .
V gene: TRBV4-3
J gene: TRBJ1-1
CDR3 protein: CASSQATGDTEAFF

clone size: .
V gene: TRBV9
J gene: TRBJ2-2
CDR3 protein: CASSVLGLAGGPSTGELFF

clone size: .
V gene: TRBV29-1
J gene: TRBJ2-1
CDR3 protein: CSVDLGGRYNEQFF

clone size: .
V gene: TRBV7-8
J gene: TRBJ1-1
CDR3 protein: CASSPGTLIAEAFF

clone size: .
V gene: TRBV28
J gene: TRBJ2-3
CDR3 protein: CASSPTGSTDTQYF

clone size: .
V gene: TRBV4-2
J gene: TRBJ1-1
CDR3 protein: CASSQDDHWTGSGTEAFF

clone size: .
V gene: TRBV19
J gene: TRBJ2-5
CDR3 protein: CASSIDWGEGETQYF

clone size: .
V gene: TRBV7-3
J gene: TRBJ2-1
CDR3 protein: CASSLALGVYNEQFF

clone size: once
V gene: TRBV27
J gene: TRBJ1-5
CDR3 protein: CASRVTGGNQPQHF

clone size: .
V gene: TRBV5-6
J gene: TRBJ2-7
CDR3 protein: CASSLHRGEQYF

clone size: .
V gene: TRBV5-1
J gene: TRBJ2-3
CDR3 protein: CASSLGDRNIDTQYF

clone size: .
V gene: TRBV19
J gene: TRBJ2-1
CDR3 protein: CASSIDQLAGGRNNEQFF

clone size: .
V gene: TRBV28
J gene: TRBJ2-6
CDR3 protein: CASSFPIDVRPSGANVLTF

clone size: .
V gene: TRBV7-9
J gene: TRBJ2-1
CDR3 protein: CASSQPEPNNEQFF

clone size: .
V gene: TRBV4-1
J gene: TRBJ1-1
CDR3 protein: CASSLRGGNTEAFF

clone size: .
V gene: TRBV5-1
J gene: TRBJ2-7
CDR3 protein: CASSLESVTAYEQYF

clone size: .
V gene: TRBV7-6
J gene: TRBJ2-7
CDR3 protein: CASSTYRDGREQYF

clone size: once
V gene: TRBV4-3
J gene: TRBJ2-3
CDR3 protein: CASSPGDNTDTQYF

clone size: .
V gene: TRBV6-4
J gene: TRBJ2-7
CDR3 protein: CASLARGRNSYEQYF

clone size: few
V gene: TRBV7-9
J gene: TRBJ1-4
CDR3 protein: CASSLWAGEKLFF

clone size: .
V gene: TRBV7-3
J gene: TRBJ2-1
CDR3 protein: CASSLRALAGEAYEQFF

clone size: .
V gene: TRBV7-6
J gene: TRBJ2-2
CDR3 protein: CASSLLRTRDTGELFF

clone size: few
V gene: TRBV18
J gene: TRBJ2-1
CDR3 protein: CASSPVQREAAFYNEQFF

clone size: .
V gene: TRBV28
J gene: TRBJ2-1
CDR3 protein: CASSLLIGESFNEQFF

clone size: .
V gene: TRBV6-5
J gene: TRBJ1-5
CDR3 protein: CASRYGGDQPQHF

clone size: .
V gene: TRBV14
J gene: TRBJ1-2
CDR3 protein: CASSKVRDYGYTF

clone size: .
V gene: TRBV7-8
J gene: TRBJ2-1
CDR3 protein: CASSRGPFLYNEQFF

clone size: .
V gene: TRBV7-9
J gene: TRBJ1-5
CDR3 protein: CASSSGPKGANQPQHF

clone size: .
V gene: TRBV5-5
J gene: TRBJ2-3
CDR3 protein: CASSFPDTQYF

clone size: .
V gene: TRBV15
J gene: TRBJ2-1
CDR3 protein: CATSRGPTLNEQFF

clone size: .
V gene: TRBV5-6
J gene: TRBJ2-7
CDR3 protein: CASSHSGVSYEQYF

clone size: .
V gene: TRBV4-3
J gene: TRBJ2-7
CDR3 protein: CASSQTSGSYEQYF

clone size: .
V gene: TRBV9
J gene: TRBJ2-7
CDR3 protein: CASSPGGVRQDLVYF

clone size: .
V gene: TRBV4-3
J gene: TRBJ2-3
CDR3 protein: CASSQTASGRARYTQYF

clone size: .
V gene: TRBV6-1
J gene: TRBJ1-1
CDR3 protein: CASSAFRDRETEAFF

clone size: medium-sized
V gene: TRBV19
J gene: TRBJ2-1
CDR3 protein: CASTLGGRSYNEQFF

clone size: .
V gene: TRBV5-4
J gene: TRBJ1-1
CDR3 protein: CASSFSQTEAFF

clone size: once
V gene: TRBV6-1
J gene: TRBJ1-2
CDR3 protein: CASSEGWTANYGYTF

clone size: few
V gene: TRBV11-1
J gene: TRBJ2-5
CDR3 protein: CAGAELGGETQYF

clone size: .
V gene: TRBV4-1
J gene: TRBJ1-3
CDR3 protein: CASSQGQTDSGNTIYF

clone size: .
V gene: TRBV10-2
J gene: TRBJ2-3
CDR3 protein: CASSEREITDTQYF